These 5 T cell receptor beta chains came from one sample sequenced in a study of T cells after yellow fever vaccination. One entry per CDR3 protein results from TCRdb running MiXCR on the 5' RACE reads. This table holds under 500,000 distinct CDR3 sequences, roughly 20% found once. Sequenced here: PBMCs, sampled before the yellow fever booster vaccination. The receptor set was obtained from a man aged 18-30 years who received the YFV17D yellow fever vaccine.

V usage is TRBV29-1 and J usage is TRBJ1-4; 9 positions agree with TRBD1. Trimming took 5 bases from V and 4 from J; bases not matched to a gene: 2. The CDR3 spans 13 residues. Germline assignment: CDR1 SQVTM and CDR2 ANQGSEA. The CDR3 nucleotides are TGCAGCGTTAAGGGACAGGGTAATGAAAAACTGTTTTTT. Protein sequence: CSVKGQGNEKLFF.

This clonotype has more than one count but fewer than ten. The rearrangement links TRBV6-6 to TRBJ2-7; TRBD1 or TRBD2 may be the D gene (5 bases each). Per the germline V gene, CDR1 is MNHNY and CDR2 is SVGAGI (reference sequence). V lost 8 bases and J lost 4, with 18 bases in between. The CDR3 has 14 amino acids. The CDR3 loop is CASQLGTGYYEQYV. For the CDR3, the DNA is TGTGCCAGCCAACTGGGGACGGGGTATTACGAGCAGTACGTC.

This clonotype was detected a few times. In DNA, the CDR3 is TGTGCCAGCAGCGTCCGGGACGAGGGCTATGGCTACACCTTC. As protein: CASSVRDEGYGYTF. The chain uses TRBV9 and TRBJ1-2; D perhaps matches TRBD1 (5 bases). Trimming pared 2 bases from V and 4 bases from J, leaving 12 bases between. Germline values: CDR1 SGDLS, CDR2 YYNGEE. The CDR3 covers 14 residues.

V is TRBV6-1 and J is TRBJ2-3; the D is unclear. CDR1 and CDR2 (germline): MNHNS, SASEGT. This CDR3 spans 20 amino acids. Deletions cut 5 bases from V and 5 bases from J, with 32 bases between. The CDR3 nucleotides read TGTGCCAGCAGTCCCAGATTGATTTCAGATACCCCCGAGATACTAGATACGCAGTATTTT. Its translation is CASSPRLISDTPEILDTQYF.

This clonotype has ten or more counts. Mismatch with germline at one junction end may stem from a read error. The chain combines TRBV4-3 with TRBJ1-6; no definite D call. This CDR3 contains 12 residues. Germline loops: CDR1 LGHNA, CDR2 YSLEER. The DNA of the CDR3 is TGTGCCAGCAGCCAAGACCGCTCACCCCTCCACTTT. It encodes CASSQDRSPLHF.